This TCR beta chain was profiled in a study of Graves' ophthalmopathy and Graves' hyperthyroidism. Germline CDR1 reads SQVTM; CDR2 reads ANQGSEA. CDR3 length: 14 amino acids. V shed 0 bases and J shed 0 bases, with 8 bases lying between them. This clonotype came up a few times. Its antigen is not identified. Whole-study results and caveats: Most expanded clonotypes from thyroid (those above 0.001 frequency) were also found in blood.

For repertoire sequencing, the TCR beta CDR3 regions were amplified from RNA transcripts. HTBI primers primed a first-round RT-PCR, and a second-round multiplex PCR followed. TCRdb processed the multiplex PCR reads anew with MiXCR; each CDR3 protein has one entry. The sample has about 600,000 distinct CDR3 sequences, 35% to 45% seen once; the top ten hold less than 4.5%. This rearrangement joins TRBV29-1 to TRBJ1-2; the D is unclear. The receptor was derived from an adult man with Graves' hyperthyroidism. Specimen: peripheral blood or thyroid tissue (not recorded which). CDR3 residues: CSVEDRLSNYGYTF. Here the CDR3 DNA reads TGCAGCGTTGAAGACAGATTGTCTAACTATGGCTACACCTTC.